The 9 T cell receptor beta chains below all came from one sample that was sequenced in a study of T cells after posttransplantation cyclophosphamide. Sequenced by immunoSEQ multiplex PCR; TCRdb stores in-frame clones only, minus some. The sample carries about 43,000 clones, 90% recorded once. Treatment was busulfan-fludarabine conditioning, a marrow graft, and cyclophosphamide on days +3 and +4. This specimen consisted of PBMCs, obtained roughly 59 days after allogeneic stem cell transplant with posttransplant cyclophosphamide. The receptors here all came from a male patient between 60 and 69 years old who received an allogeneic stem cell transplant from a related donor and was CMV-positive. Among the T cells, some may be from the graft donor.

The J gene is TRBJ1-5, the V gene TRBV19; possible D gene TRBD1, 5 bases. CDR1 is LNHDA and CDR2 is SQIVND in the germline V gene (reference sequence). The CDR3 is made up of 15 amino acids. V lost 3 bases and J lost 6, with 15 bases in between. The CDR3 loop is CASSIVRGIGQPQHF. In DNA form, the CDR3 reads TGTGCCAGTAGTATCGTTAGGGGAATAGGTCAGCCCCAGCATTTT.

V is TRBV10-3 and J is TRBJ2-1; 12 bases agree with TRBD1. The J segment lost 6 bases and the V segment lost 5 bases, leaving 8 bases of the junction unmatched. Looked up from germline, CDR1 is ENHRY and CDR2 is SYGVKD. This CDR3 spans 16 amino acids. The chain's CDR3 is CAISPGTGGSRNEQFF. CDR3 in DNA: TGTGCCATCAGTCCCGGGACAGGGGGCTCACGCAATGAGCAGTTCTTC.

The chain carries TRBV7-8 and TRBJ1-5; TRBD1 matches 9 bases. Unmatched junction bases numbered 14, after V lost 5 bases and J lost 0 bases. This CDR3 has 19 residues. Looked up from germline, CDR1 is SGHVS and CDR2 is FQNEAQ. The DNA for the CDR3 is TGTGCCAGCAGCGAAGGGACAGGGTTCTCCAAGTATAGCAATCAGCCCCAGCATTTT. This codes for CASSEGTGFSKYSNQPQHF.

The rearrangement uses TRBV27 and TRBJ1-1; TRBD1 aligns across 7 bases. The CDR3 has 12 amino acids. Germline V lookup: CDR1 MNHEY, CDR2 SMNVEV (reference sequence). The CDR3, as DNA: TGTGGACCCCACAGGGGGAACACTGAAGCTTTCTTT. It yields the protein CGPHRGNTEAFF.

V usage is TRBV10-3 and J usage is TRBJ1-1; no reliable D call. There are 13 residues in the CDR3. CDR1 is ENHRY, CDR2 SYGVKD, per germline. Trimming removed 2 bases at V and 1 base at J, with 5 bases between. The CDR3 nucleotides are TGTGCCATCAGTGAGCGGGAGAACACTGAAGCTTTCTTT. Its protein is CAISERENTEAFF.

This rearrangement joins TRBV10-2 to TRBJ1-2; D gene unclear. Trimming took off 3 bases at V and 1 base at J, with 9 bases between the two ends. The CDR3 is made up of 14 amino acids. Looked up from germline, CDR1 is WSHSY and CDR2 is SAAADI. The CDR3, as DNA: TGCGCCAGCAGTGAATCTCCACATAACTATGGCTACACCTTC. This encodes CASSESPHNYGYTF.

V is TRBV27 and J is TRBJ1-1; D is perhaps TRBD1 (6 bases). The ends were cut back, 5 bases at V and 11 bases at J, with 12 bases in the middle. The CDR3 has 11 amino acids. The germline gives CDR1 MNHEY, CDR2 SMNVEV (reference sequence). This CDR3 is CASSGGFGAFF. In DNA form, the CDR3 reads TGTGCCAGCAGTGGGGGCTTTGGGGCTTTCTTT.

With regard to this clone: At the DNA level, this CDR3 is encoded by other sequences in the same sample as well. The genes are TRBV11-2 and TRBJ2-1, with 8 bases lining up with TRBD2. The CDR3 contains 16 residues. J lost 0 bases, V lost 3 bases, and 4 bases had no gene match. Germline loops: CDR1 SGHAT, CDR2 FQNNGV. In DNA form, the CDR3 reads TGTGCCAGCAGCTTTAGCGGGGCAAGCTCCTACAATGAGCAGTTCTTC. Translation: CASSFSGASSYNEQFF.

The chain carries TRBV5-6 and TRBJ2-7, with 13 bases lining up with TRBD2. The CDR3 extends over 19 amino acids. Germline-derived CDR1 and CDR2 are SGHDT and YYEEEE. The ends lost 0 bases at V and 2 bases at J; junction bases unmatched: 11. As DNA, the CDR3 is TGTGCCAGCAGCTTGGGTTTCGGTACTAGCGGGGGGGATACCTACGAGCAGTACGTC. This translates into CASSLGFGTSGGDTYEQYV.